This TCR beta chain was observed in a study of shared T cell receptors in the human thymus. The length of the CDR3 is 16 residues. Trimming cost V 3 bases and J 1 base; bases outside gene matches: 7. From germline, CDR1 is KGHSH and CDR2 LQKENI. Profiled with immunoSEQ multiplex PCR; TCRdb holds only in-frame clones, not every one. The sample has about 660,000 clones; about 87% are singletons. These data were also reused for a study on human thymus T cells.

This chain joins TRBV18 and TRBJ2-3; TRBD2 matches at 7 bases. Material for sequencing was thymocytes. The sequence derives from a boy in the first two years of life with a congenital heart defect. The CDR3, as DNA: TGTGCCAGCTCACCCCCCGGGGGAGGGGGCACAGATACGCAGTATTTT. Its translation: CASSPPGGGGTDTQYF.